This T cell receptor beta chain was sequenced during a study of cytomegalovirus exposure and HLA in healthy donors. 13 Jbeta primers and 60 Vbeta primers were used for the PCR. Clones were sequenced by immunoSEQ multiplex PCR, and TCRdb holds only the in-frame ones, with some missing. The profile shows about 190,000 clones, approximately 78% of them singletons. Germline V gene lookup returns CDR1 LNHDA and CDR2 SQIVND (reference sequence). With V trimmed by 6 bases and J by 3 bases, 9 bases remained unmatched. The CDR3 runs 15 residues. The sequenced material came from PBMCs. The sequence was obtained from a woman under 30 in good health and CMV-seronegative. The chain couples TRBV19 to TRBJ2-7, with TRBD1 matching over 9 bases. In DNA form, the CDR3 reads TGTGCCAGTAGCTTAATCACAGGGGGCGACTACGAGCAGTACTTC. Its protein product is CASSLITGGDYEQYF.